The entry below describes one T cell receptor beta chain. The data are from a study of blood T cell repertoires in COVID-19. About the research overall: From T cells, B-cell-depleted T cells, or PBMCs came the material, which was cDNA or gDNA.

Germline V gene lookup returns CDR1 SGHTA and CDR2 FQGTGA. V lost 2 bases to trimming and J lost 2 bases, with 10 bases between them. CDR3 length: 15 amino acids. Per the study methods: Amplification with reference gene primers provided the estimates of nucleated cell counts. Here immunoSEQ multiplex PCR was the method, and the copy in TCRdb shows in-frame clones only, minus some. V and J calls and clone size are copied from that table; D and trimming were computed from the DNA. The sample has about 44,000 clones, roughly 88% seen once. The specimen was peripheral blood. This chain joins TRBV7-3 and TRBJ2-1; D remains unclear. This clonotype originated in a woman between 35 and 50 years old with acute or convalescent COVID-19. The CDR3 bases are TGTGCCAGCAGCTTAGCGGCACTACCCTACAATGAGCAGTTCTTC. This sequence encodes CASSLAALPYNEQFF.